These 26 T cell receptor beta chains originate from one sample sequenced in a study of OX40 agonist ivuxolimab in advanced cancers. Sequencing was performed with immunoSEQ multiplex PCR; in TCRdb, only in-frame clones are kept and a portion is missing. Of about 69,000 clones in the sample, 80% to 85% are singletons; the top ten hold about 2.1%. Sequences were derived from CD4+ or CD8+ T cells sorted from blood, sampled in a trial of the OX40 agonist ivuxolimab. Receptors originate from an adult with an advanced solid tumor such as melanoma, head and neck, liver or kidney cancer.

V and J are TRBV6-5 and TRBJ1-4; 7 positions agree with TRBD1. Unmatched junction bases numbered 10, after V lost 5 bases and J lost 7 bases. Per germline, CDR1 MNHEY and CDR2 SVGAGI. This CDR3 region has 15 residues. The DNA for the CDR3 is TGTGCCAGCAGTCCCTACAGGGGACGTGGTGAAAAACTGTTTTTT. This encodes CASSPYRGRGEKLFF.

This chain links TRBV7-8 with TRBJ1-4, with TRBD1 matching over 7 bases. The CDR3 is made up of 16 amino acids. The junction had 6 bases not matched to a gene; V was cut back by 2 bases and J by 3 bases. Germline V gene data show CDR1 as SGHVS and CDR2 as FQNEAQ. CDR3: CASSLKTGKPNEKLFF. CDR3 sequence (DNA): TGTGCCAGCAGCTTAAAGACAGGGAAACCTAATGAAAAACTGTTTTTT. The full variable domain, with the rest looked up from reference TRBV7-8 and TRBJ1-4, is GAGVSQSPRYKVAKRGQDVALRCDPISGHVSLFWYQQALGQGPEFLTYFQNEAQLDKSGLPSDRFFAERPEGSVSTLKIQRTQQEDSAVYLCASSLKTGKPNEKLFFGSGTQLSVL.

CDR3 protein: CASSGRGVPHNEQFF. CDR3 DNA sequence: TGTGCCAGTAGTGGGCGGGGGGTCCCCCACAATGAGCAGTTCTTC. V usage is TRBV19 and J usage is TRBJ2-1, with 8 nucleotides matching TRBD2. The V and J ends lost 5 bases and 5 bases, in that order; junction bases with no gene match: 8. CDR1 and CDR2 from the germline V gene are LNHDA and SQIVND (reference sequence). The CDR3 spans 15 residues.

The chain carries TRBV29-1 and TRBJ2-5; no firm D call. V lost 7 bases and J 4 bases, leaving 16 bases between the germline ends. CDR1 is SQVTM and CDR2 is ANQGSEA in the germline V gene. CDR3 length equals 13 residues. CDR3 in amino acids: CSATRNVAETQYF. CDR3 bases: TGCAGCGCCACCCGGAACGTAGCAGAGACCCAGTACTTC.

The chain is built from TRBV7-8 and TRBJ2-3, with D possibly matching TRBD2 (6 bases). V shed 1 base and J shed 10 bases, with 21 bases lying between them. Germline CDR1 SGHVS, CDR2 FQNEAQ. CDR3 length equals 16 residues. For the CDR3, the DNA is TGTGCCAGCAGCTTAGAGTTCACTAGCCGCGCCGGGGCGCAGTATTTT. Amino acids: CASSLEFTSRAGAQYF.

CDR3 sequence reads: CASSEVVFRTGELFF. In DNA, the CDR3 is TGTGCCAGCAGTGAAGTCGTATTTAGGACCGGGGAGCTGTTTTTT. This sequence joins TRBV6-1 and TRBJ2-2; D call uncertain. Germline-derived CDR1 and CDR2 are MNHNS and SASEGT. This CDR3 is built from 15 residues. V lost 1 base and J lost 5, with 11 bases in between.

V and J are TRBV5-1 and TRBJ2-7, with 8 nucleotides matching TRBD1. Germline CDR1 reads SGHRS; CDR2 reads YFSETQ. The CDR3 runs 14 residues. V dropped 4 bases and J dropped 3; count of bases not matched to a gene: 6. The CDR3 coding sequence is TGCGCCAGCAGCGTGGACAGGGATCTCTACGAGCAGTACTTC. Translating gives CASSVDRDLYEQYF.

V gene TRBV5-4 combines with J gene TRBJ2-5; maybe TRBD2 (7 bases). Germline V gene sequence: CDR1 SGHNT, CDR2 YYREEE (reference sequence). V dropped 2 bases and J dropped 3 bases, with 17 bases sitting between them. There are 16 residues in the CDR3. In nucleotides, the CDR3 is TGTGCCAGCAGCTTACGAGGGGGGGCCACGAAAGAGACCCAGTACTTC. It is translated as CASSLRGGATKETQYF.

The chain is built from TRBV7-2 and TRBJ2-2; 7 bases align to TRBD1. This CDR3 is built from 14 residues. The V and J ends lost 1 base and 7 bases, in that order; junction bases with no gene match: 3. CDR1 SGHTA and CDR2 FQGNSA come from the germline V gene. For the CDR3, the DNA is TGTGCCAGCAGCTTAGAGGGGGCGGGCGGGGAGCTGTTTTTT. Residues: CASSLEGAGGELFF.

The chain joins TRBV6-5 to TRBJ1-1; D is ambiguous. Germline loops: CDR1 MNHEY, CDR2 SVGAGI. The V and J ends lost 0 bases and 4 bases respectively, with 6 bases between them. This CDR3 is built from 13 residues. CDR3 in amino acids: CASSYSWGTEAFF. CDR3 nucleotide sequence: TGTGCCAGCAGTTACTCGTGGGGCACTGAAGCTTTCTTT.

V and J are TRBV15 and TRBJ2-7, with D perhaps TRBD1 (6 bases). The CDR3 loop spans 15 amino acids. CDR1 and CDR2 from the germline V gene are LNHNV and YYDKDF (reference sequence). Deletions cut 2 bases from V and 7 bases from J, with 18 bases between. CDR3 bases: TGTGCCACCAGCAGATCCGACAGGAGCCCAAGGGAGCAGTACTTC. Translating gives CATSRSDRSPREQYF.

The chain uses TRBV6-1 and TRBJ2-5, with TRBD1 matching 7 bases. Germline CDR1 MNHNS, CDR2 SASEGT. CDR3 size: 14 residues. The junction had 7 bases not matched to a gene; V was cut back by 7 bases and J by 2 bases. CDR3 sequence (DNA): TGTGCCAGCATCGACAGGGCTAAACAAGAGACCCAGTACTTC. Its protein product is CASIDRAKQETQYF.

This chain uses TRBV18 with TRBJ1-5; TRBD1 matches 7 bases. Germline CDR1 KGHSH, CDR2 LQKENI. The length of the CDR3 is 16 residues. The ends lost 1 base at V and 0 bases at J; junction bases unmatched: 3. DNA for the CDR3: TGTGCCAGCTCACCACTAAGGACAGGTAGCAATCAGCCCCAGCATTTT. It specifies CASSPLRTGSNQPQHF.

CDR3 region: CASSLGNVETQYF. As DNA, the CDR3 is TGTGCCAGCAGCTTAGGCAACGTGGAGACCCAGTACTTC. This chain joins TRBV7-6 and TRBJ2-5; D unclear. Trimming removed 1 base from V and 5 bases from J, with 8 bases in between. Germline CDR1 and CDR2: SGHVS and FNYEAQ. The CDR3 loop spans 13 amino acids. Drawing the rest from reference TRBV7-6 and TRBJ2-5, the complete variable domain is GAGVSQSPRYKVTKRGQDVALRCDPISGHVSLYWYRQALGQGPEFLTYFNYEAQQDKSGLPNDRFSAERPEGSISTLTIQRTEQRDSAMYRCASSLGNVETQYFGPGTRLLVL.

This clone appeared once. The V and J genes are TRBV9 and TRBJ2-7; 8 positions agree with TRBD1. Germline-derived CDR1 and CDR2 are SGDLS and YYNGEE. This CDR3 is built from 15 residues. Trimming took 3 bases from V and 3 from J; bases not matched to a gene: 8. The CDR3 nucleotides read TGTGCCAGCAGCGCGAGGAGGACAGGGAGCTACGAGCAGTACTTC. It yields the protein CASSARRTGSYEQYF.

The chain employs TRBV7-8 and TRBJ2-1, with unresolved D. V lost 3 bases to trimming and J lost 0 bases, with 9 bases between them. The CDR3 totals 15 residues. Germline V CDR1 and CDR2: SGHVS, FQNEAQ. The CDR3 loop is CASSFLQRSYNEQFF. DNA for the CDR3: TGTGCCAGCAGCTTTTTACAGCGCTCCTACAATGAGCAGTTCTTC.

V and J are TRBV6-6 and TRBJ1-6; 8 bases match TRBD1. Germline trimming cut 6 bases from V and 8 bases from J; bases unmatched to any gene: 0. Germline V gives CDR1 MNHNY, CDR2 SVGAGI (reference sequence). The CDR3 contains 12 residues. The CDR3, as DNA: TGTGCCAGCAGGACAGGGGATTCACCCCTCCACTTT. As protein: CASRTGDSPLHF.

The sample holds one count of this clone. V gene TRBV19 combines with J gene TRBJ2-5, with D possibly matching TRBD1 (6 bases). V was clipped by 2 bases and J by 2 bases, with 15 bases between them. The germline CDR1 and CDR2 sequences are LNHDA and SQIVND (reference sequence). The CDR3 is 16 residues long. This CDR3 reads CASSITWGLKQETQYF. CDR3 in DNA: TGTGCCAGTAGTATAACGTGGGGGCTAAAGCAAGAGACCCAGTACTTC. The variable domain in full, with the rest retrieved from reference TRBV19 and TRBJ2-5, is DGGITQSPKYLFRKEGQNVTLSCEQNLNHDAMYWYRQDPGQGLRLIYYSQIVNDFQKGDIAEGYSVSREKKESFPLTVTSAQKNPTAFYLCASSITWGLKQETQYFGPGTRLLVL.

This clone was seen only once. This chain links TRBV4-1 with TRBJ1-6, with unresolved D. Trimming cost V 4 bases and J 5 bases, with 6 bases left between them. The CDR3 runs 13 residues. Germline CDR1 MGHRA, CDR2 YSYEKL. CDR3 nucleotide sequence: TGCGCCAGCAGCCGAGGCGATAATTCACCCCTCCACTTT. Translated: CASSRGDNSPLHF.

The chain uses TRBV21-1 and TRBJ2-2; the D call of TRBD1 is as the table states it, not checked on the DNA. TRBV21-1 is designated a pseudogene. This CDR3 is built from 19 residues. This CDR3 is CASSKSSRVRDSHTGELFF. DNA of the CDR3: TGTGCCAGCAGCAAATCGAGTAGGGTAAGGGACAGTCACACCGGGGAGCTGTTTTTT.

The sample holds one count of this clone. The chain's CDR3 is CASSLQGQPQETQYF. CDR3 in DNA: TGCGCCAGCAGCTTACAGGGACAGCCTCAAGAGACCCAGTACTTC. J is TRBJ2-5 and V is TRBV4-1; 7 bases match TRBD1. This CDR3 is 15 amino acids long. CDR1 and CDR2 from the germline V gene are MGHRA and YSYEKL. The V segment lost 5 bases and the J segment 2 bases; nucleotides outside the gene matches: 8.

The rearrangement uses TRBV6-6 and TRBJ1-5; perhaps TRBD1 as D (5 bases). This CDR3 is 15 amino acids long. V lost 0 bases and J 5 bases, leaving 11 bases between the germline ends. Germline CDR1 and CDR2: MNHNY and SVGAGI (reference sequence). In DNA form, the CDR3 reads TGTGCCAGCAGTTACTCGCAGAGGGGTGATCAGCCCCAGCATTTT. Its protein is CASSYSQRGDQPQHF.

V is TRBV5-4 and J is TRBJ1-2; D is ambiguous. The V gene lost 7 bases and the J gene lost 8 bases, with 21 bases spanning the gap. This CDR3 has 14 residues. CDR1 and CDR2 (germline): SGHNT, YYREEE (reference sequence). DNA of the CDR3: TGTGCCAGCCGATTAGGCGGCTACTTAGGAGGCTACACCTTC. Translation gives CASRLGGYLGGYTF.

The chain is built from TRBV15 and TRBJ1-4; D might be TRBD1 (5 bases). This CDR3 has 15 amino acids. Germline values: CDR1 LNHNV, CDR2 YYDKDF (reference sequence). V lost 0 bases, J lost 3 bases, and 8 bases lay in between. In DNA, the CDR3 is TGTGCCACCAGCAGAGACCGGGGGTCTAATGAAAAACTGTTTTTT. Residues: CATSRDRGSNEKLFF.

The J gene is TRBJ1-2, the V gene TRBV4-1, with 9 positions matching TRBD1. Germline assignment: CDR1 MGHRA and CDR2 YSYEKL. J lost 8 bases, V lost 4 bases, and 8 bases had no gene match. This CDR3 has 14 amino acids. The CDR3 sequence: CASSPRTGVSGYTF. The CDR3 coding sequence is TGCGCCAGCAGCCCAAGGACAGGGGTATCAGGCTACACCTTC.

This clone has only a few counts. The chain links TRBV27 to TRBJ2-5, with TRBD2 matching 13 bases. Germline CDR1 is MNHEY and CDR2 is SMNVEV (reference sequence). The length of the CDR3 is 16 residues. Unmatched junction bases numbered 8, after V lost 6 bases and J lost 4 bases. CDR3 bases: TGTGCCAGCAGCCCCCGGGGACTAGCGGGATTAGAGACCCAGTACTTC. Amino acids: CASSPRGLAGLETQYF.